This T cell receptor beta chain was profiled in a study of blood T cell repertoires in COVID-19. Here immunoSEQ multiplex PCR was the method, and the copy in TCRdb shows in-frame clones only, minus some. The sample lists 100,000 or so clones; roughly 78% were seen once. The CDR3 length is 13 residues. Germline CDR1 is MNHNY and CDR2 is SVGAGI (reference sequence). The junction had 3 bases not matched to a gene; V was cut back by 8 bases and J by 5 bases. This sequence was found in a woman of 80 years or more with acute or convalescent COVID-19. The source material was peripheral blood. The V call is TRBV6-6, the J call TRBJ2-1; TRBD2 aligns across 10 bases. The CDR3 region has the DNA TGTGCCAGCGGGACTAGCGACCACAATGAGCAGTTCTTC. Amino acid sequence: CASGTSDHNEQFF.